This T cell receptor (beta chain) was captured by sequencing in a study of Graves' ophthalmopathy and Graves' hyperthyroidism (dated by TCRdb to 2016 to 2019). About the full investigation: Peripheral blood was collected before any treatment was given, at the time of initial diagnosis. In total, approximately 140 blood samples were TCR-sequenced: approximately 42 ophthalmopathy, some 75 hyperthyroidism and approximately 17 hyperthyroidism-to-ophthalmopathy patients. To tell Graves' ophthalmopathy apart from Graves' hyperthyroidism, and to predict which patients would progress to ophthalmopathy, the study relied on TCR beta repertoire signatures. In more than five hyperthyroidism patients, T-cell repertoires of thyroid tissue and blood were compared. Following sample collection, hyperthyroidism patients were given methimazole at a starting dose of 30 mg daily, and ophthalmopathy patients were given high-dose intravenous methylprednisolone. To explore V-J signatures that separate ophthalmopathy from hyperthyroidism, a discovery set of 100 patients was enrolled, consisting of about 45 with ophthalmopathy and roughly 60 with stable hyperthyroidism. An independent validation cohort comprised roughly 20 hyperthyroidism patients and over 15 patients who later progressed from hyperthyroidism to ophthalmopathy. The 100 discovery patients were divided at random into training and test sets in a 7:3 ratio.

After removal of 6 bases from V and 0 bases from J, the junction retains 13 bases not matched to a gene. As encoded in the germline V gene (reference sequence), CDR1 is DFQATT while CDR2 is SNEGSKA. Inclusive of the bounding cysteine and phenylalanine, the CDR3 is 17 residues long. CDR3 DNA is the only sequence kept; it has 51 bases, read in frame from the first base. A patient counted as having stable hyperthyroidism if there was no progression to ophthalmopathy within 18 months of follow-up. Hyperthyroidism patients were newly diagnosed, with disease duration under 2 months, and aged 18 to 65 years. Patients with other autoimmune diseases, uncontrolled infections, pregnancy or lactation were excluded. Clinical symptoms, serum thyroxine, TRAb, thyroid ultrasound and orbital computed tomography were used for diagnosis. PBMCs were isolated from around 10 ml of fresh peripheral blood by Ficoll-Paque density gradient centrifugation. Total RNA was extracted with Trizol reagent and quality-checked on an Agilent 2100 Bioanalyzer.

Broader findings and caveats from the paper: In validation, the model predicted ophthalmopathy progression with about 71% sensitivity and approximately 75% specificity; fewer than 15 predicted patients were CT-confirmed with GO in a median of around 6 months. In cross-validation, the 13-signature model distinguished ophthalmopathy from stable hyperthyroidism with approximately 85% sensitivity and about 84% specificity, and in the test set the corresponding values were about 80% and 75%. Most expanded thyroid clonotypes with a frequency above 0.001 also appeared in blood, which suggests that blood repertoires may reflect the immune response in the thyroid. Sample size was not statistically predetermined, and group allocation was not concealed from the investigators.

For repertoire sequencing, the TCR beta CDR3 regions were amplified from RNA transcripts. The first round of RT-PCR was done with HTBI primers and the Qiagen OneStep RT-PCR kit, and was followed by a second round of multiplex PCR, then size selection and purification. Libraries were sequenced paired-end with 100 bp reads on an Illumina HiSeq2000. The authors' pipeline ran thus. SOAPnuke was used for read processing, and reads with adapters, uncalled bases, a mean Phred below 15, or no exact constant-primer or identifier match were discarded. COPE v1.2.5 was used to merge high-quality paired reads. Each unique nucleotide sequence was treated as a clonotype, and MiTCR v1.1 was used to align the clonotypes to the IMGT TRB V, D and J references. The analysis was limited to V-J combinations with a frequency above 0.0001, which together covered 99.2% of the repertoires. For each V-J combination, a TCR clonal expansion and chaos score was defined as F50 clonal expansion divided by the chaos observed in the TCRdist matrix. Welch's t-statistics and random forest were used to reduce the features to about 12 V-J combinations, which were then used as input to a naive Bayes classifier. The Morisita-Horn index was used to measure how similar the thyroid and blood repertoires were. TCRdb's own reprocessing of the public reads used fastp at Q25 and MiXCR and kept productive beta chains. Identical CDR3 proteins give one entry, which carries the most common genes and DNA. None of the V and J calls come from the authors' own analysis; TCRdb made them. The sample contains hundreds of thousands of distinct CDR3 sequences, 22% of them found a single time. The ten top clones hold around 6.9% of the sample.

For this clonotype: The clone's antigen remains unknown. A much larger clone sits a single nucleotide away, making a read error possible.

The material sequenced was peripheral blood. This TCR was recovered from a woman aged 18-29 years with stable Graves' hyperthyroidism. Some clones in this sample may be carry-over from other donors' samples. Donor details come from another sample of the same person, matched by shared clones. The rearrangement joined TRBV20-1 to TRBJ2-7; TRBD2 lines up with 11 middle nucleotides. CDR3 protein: CSALGLAVGPFSYEQYF. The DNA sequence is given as TGCAGTGCCCTGGGACTAGCGGTAGGCCCCTTCTCCTACGAGCAGTACTTC.